Sequencing of this TCR beta chain was carried out in a study of Graves' ophthalmopathy and Graves' hyperthyroidism. With V trimmed by 1 base and J by 7 bases, 12 bases remained unmatched. Per germline, CDR1 LGHNT and CDR2 FRNRAP. The CDR3 extends over 17 amino acids. As the template, RNA transcripts were used to amplify TCR beta CDR3 regions. First-round RT-PCR with HTBI primers preceded a second-round multiplex PCR. TCRdb re-derived calls from the multiplex PCR reads in MiXCR, one entry per CDR3 protein. The table lists about 620,000 distinct CDR3 sequences, over 20% of them singletons, with roughly 6.9% in the top ten.

This rearrangement joins TRBV12-5 to TRBJ1-5, with 8 bases identical to TRBD1. Sequenced sample: peripheral blood. This receptor was identified in a young woman with stable Graves' hyperthyroidism. Some clones in this sample may be carry-over from other donors' samples. For the CDR3, the DNA is TGTGCTAGTGGTTTGGACCCCCCAGGGGGCGCAGGCCAGCCCCAGCATTTT. This sequence encodes CASGLDPPGGAGQPQHF.